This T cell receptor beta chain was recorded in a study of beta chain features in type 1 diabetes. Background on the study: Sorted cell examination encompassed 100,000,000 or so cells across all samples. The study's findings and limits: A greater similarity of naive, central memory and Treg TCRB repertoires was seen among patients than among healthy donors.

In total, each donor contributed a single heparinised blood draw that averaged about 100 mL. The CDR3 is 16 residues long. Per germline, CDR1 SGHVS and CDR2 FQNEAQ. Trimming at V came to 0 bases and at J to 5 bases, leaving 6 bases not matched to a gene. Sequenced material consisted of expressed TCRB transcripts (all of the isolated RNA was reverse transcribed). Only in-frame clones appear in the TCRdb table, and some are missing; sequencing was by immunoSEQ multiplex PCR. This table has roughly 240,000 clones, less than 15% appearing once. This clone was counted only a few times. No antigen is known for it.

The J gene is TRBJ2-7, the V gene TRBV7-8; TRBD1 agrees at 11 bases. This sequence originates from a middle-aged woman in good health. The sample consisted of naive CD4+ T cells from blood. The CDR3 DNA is TGTGCCAGCAGCTTAGCGGGGACAGGGGGATCAGACGAGCAGTACTTC. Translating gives CASSLAGTGGSDEQYF.